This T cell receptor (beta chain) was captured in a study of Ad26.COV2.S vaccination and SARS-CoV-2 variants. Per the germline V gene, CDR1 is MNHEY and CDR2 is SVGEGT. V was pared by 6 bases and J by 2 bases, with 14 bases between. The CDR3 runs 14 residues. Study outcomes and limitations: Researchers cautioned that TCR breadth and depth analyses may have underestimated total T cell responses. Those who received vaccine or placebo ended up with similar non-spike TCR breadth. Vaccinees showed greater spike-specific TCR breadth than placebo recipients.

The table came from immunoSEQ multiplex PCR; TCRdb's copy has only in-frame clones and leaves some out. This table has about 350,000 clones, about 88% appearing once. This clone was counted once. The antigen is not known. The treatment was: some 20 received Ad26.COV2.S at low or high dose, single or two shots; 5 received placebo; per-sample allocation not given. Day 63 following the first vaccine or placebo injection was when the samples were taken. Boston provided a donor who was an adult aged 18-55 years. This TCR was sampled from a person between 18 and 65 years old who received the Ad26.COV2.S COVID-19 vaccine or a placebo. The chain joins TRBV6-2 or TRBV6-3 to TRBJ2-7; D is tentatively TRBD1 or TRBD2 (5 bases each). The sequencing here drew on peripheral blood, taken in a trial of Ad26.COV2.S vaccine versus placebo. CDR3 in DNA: TGTGCCAGCAGCATCACAGGACTCGCCTACGAGCAGTACTTC. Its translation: CASSITGLAYEQYF.